This TCR beta chain emerged from a study of cytotoxic CD8 clonotypes in ibrutinib-treated CLL. This clone was seen a handful of times. Its antigen remains unidentified. Generated by immunoSEQ multiplex PCR, the TCRdb table keeps only in-frame clones and is missing some. The sample contains around 310,000 clones, roughly 85% of which appear only once. Study-wide points: Public clonotypes were uncommon and contracted or stayed stable on treatment.

There are 12 residues in the CDR3. Deletions cut 2 bases from V and 5 bases from J, with 10 bases between. Looked up from germline, CDR1 is GTSNPN and CDR2 is SVGIG (reference sequence). The sequenced sample was PBMCs, obtained before ibrutinib treatment. The TCR originated in a human donor with chronic lymphocytic leukemia. The chain uses TRBV30 and TRBJ2-7; D gene unclear. The CDR3: CAWSHPTDEQYF. CDR3 nucleotide sequence: TGTGCCTGGAGTCACCCGACTGACGAGCAGTACTTC. Based on the CDR3 plus reference TRBV30 and TRBJ2-7, the full variable domain is SQTIHQWPATLVQPVGSPLSLECTVEGTSNPNLYWYRQAAGRGLQLLFYSVGIGQISSEVPQNLSASRPQDRQFILSSKKLLLSDSGFYLCAWSHPTDEQYFGPGTRLTVT.